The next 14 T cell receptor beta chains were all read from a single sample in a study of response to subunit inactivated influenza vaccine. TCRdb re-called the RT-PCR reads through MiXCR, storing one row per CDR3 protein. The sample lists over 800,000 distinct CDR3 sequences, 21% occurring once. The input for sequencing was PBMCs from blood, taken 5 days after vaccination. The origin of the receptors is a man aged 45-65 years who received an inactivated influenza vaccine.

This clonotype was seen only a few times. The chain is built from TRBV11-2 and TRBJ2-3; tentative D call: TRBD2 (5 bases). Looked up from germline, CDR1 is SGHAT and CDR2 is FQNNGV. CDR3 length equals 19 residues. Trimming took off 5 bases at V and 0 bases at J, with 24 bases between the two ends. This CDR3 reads CASSAPDSARIPSTDTQYF. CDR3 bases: TGTGCCAGCAGCGCCCCGGATAGCGCTCGGATCCCTAGCACAGATACGCAGTATTTT.

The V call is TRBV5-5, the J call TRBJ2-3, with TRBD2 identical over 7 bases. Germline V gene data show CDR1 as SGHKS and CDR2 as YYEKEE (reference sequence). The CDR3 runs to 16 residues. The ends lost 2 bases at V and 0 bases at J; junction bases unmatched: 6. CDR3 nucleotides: TGTGCCAGCAGCTTAAGGGGACTACCAAGCACAGATACGCAGTATTTT. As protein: CASSLRGLPSTDTQYF.

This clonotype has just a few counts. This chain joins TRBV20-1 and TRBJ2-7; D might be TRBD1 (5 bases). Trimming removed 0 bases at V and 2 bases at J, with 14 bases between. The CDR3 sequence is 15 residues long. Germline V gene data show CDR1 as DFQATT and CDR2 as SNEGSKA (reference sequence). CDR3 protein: CSARDLTVGTYEQYF. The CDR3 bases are TGCAGTGCTAGAGATTTGACAGTTGGAACCTACGAGCAGTACTTC.

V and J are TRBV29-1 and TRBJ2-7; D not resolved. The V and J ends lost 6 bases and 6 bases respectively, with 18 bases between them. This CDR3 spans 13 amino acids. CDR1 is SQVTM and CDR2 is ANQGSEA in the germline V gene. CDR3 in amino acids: CSVSVGKYSEQYF. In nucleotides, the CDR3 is TGCAGCGTATCGGTTGGAAAGTACAGCGAGCAGTACTTC.

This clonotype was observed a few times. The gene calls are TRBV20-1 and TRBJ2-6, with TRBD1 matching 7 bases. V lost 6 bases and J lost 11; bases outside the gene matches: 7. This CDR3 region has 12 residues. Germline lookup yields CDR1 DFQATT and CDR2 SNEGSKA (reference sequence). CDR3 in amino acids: CSATTGYDVLTF. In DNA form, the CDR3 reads TGCAGTGCGACGACAGGGTATGACGTCCTGACTTTC.

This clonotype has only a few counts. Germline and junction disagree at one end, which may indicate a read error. The CDR3 nucleotides are TGTGCCAGCAGCCAAGATAGGGACACTGGCGGACTTCGGTTC. Translated, it gives CASSQDRDTGGLRF. The chain couples TRBV4-2 to TRBJ2-7; a possible D gene is TRBD1 (6 bases). Germline V gives CDR1 LGHNA, CDR2 YNFKEQ. The CDR3 extends over 14 amino acids.

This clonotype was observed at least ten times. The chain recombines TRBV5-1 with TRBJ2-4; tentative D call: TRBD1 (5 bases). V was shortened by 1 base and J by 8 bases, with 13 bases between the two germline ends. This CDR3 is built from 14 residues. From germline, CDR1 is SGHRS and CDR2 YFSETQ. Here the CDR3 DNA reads TGCGCCAGCAGCTTGAGCAGGGCCTTGGACATTCAGTACTTC. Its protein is CASSLSRALDIQYF.

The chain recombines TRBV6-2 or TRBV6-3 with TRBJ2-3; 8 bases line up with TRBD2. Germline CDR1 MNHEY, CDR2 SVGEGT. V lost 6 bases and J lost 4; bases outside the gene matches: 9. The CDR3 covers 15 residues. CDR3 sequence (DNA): TGTGCCAGCAGCAGGGACGGGGGGGCCCCAGATACGCAGTATTTT. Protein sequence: CASSRDGGAPDTQYF.

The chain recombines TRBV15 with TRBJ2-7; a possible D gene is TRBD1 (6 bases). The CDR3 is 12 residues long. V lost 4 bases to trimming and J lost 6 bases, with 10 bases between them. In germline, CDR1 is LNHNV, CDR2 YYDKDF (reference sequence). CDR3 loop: CATSNGGGEQYF. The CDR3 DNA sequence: TGTGCCACCAGCAATGGGGGCGGCGAGCAGTACTTC.

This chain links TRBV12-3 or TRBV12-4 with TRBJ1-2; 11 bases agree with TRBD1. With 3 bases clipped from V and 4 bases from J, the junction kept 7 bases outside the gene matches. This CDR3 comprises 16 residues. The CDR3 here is CASSFTGTGGGYGYTF. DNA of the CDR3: TGTGCCAGCAGTTTTACCGGGACAGGGGGGGGCTATGGCTACACCTTC.

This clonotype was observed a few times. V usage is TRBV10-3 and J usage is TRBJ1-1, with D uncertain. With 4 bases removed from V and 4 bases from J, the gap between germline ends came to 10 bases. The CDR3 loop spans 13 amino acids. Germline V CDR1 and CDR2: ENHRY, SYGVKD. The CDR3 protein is CAISVKGGTEAFF. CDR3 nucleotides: TGTGCCATCAGTGTTAAGGGTGGCACTGAAGCTTTCTTT.

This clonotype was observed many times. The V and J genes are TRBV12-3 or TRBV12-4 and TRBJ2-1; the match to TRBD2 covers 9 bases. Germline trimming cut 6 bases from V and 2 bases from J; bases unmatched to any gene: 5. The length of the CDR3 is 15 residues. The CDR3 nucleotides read TGTGCCAGCAGCGGCGGGGGGGCTACCTACAATGAGCAGTTCTTC. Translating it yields CASSGGGATYNEQFF.

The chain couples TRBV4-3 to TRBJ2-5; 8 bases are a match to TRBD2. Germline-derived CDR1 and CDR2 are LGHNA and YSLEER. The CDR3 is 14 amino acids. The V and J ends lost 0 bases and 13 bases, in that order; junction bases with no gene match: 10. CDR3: CASSQERGGPLMYF. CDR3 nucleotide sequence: TGCGCCAGCAGCCAAGAACGGGGGGGGCCCTTGATGTACTTC.

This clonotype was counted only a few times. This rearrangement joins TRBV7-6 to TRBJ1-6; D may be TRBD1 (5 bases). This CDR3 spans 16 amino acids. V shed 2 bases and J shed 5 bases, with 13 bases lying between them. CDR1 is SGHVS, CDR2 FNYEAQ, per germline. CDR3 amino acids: CASSLTTAVDNSPLHF. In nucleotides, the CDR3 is TGTGCCAGCAGCTTAACGACAGCGGTAGATAATTCACCCCTCCACTTT.